This T cell receptor (beta chain) was found in a study of T-cell memory formation after mild COVID-19. Study-wide results and limits: Proof of SARS-CoV-2 specificity was absent for the second-wave clones that crested on day 37.

This clonotype was seen repeatedly, ten times or more. Its matching antigen is unknown. The 5'RACE method, run with constant-segment primers, produced TCR alpha and TCR beta cDNA libraries (carrying sample barcodes and UMIs). TCRdb re-called the 5' RACE reads with MiXCR, one entry per CDR3 protein. Of fewer than 550,000 distinct CDR3 sequences listed, about 19% are singletons. The TCR originated in an adult woman who had mild COVID-19 (a few samples of this study predate the infection). Cell type and time point are not known. The sequencing sample was made of PBMCs or a T cell subset sorted from them (not recorded which).

The CDR3 DNA reads TGCGCCAGCAGCCAAGAGGGGGACGCATCCTACAATGAGCAGTTCTTC. Protein sequence: CASSQEGDASYNEQFF. The J gene is TRBJ2-1, the V gene TRBV4-3; D tentatively reads TRBD1 or TRBD2 (5 bases each). CDR3 length equals 16 residues. Germline V gene lookup returns CDR1 LGHNA and CDR2 YSLEER. V dropped 0 bases and J dropped 1 base, with 10 bases sitting between them.